The clone carrying this TCR beta chain was detected only a few times. The antigen is not known. These data come from a study of human T cells and chemical hapten exposure. Noted time point: patch test 2, 6 weeks after DPC sensitization. The treatment was: therapeutic diphenylcyclopropenone sensitization with weekly scalp DPC. Trimming stripped 2 bases from V and 8 bases from J, with 7 bases between. The CDR3 spans 12 residues. Germline V gives CDR1 LNHDA, CDR2 SQIVND (reference sequence). Study results and limitations: PT1 expanded TCR numbers tracked positively with patch test score.

TCRdb re-analysed the RACE reads in MiXCR, keeping a single row per CDR3 protein. The sample contains fewer than 150,000 distinct CDR3 sequences, about 12% of which appear only once. The sequencing used whole blood, collected in connection with sensitization to the hapten diphenylcyclopropenone (DPC). This sequence was found in a woman in her 50s with alopecia areata. Some clones in this sample may be carry-over from other donors' samples. The chain uses TRBV19 and TRBJ2-1; tentative D call: TRBD2 (5 bases). The CDR3 is CASSIHGDEQFF. CDR3 nucleotide sequence: TGTGCCAGTAGTATACACGGGGATGAGCAGTTCTTC. The full variable domain, rest sourced from reference TRBV19 and TRBJ2-1, is DGGITQSPKYLFRKEGQNVTLSCEQNLNHDAMYWYRQDPGQGLRLIYYSQIVNDFQKGDIAEGYSVSREKKESFPLTVTSAQKNPTAFYLCASSIHGDEQFFGPGTRLTVL.